The 23 T cell receptor beta chains below come from one sample, sequenced in a study of OX40 agonist ivuxolimab in advanced cancers. Some clones are missing from TCRdb's copy, which holds only in-frame ones; the method was immunoSEQ multiplex PCR. The sample has tens of thousands of clones; around 90% are singletons. Here the sequenced sample was CD4+ or CD8+ T cells sorted from blood, taken in a trial of the OX40 agonist ivuxolimab. Every receptor here comes from an adult with an advanced solid tumor such as melanoma, head and neck, liver or kidney cancer.

The chain is built from TRBV29-1 and TRBJ1-1, with D unresolved. Trimming left V 5 bases short and J 0 bases short, with 7 bases between. CDR1 and CDR2 from the germline V gene are SQVTM and ANQGSEA. The CDR3 loop spans 12 amino acids. CDR3 sequence reads: CSVHHLNTEAFF. The DNA for the CDR3 is TGCAGCGTTCACCATCTGAACACTGAAGCTTTCTTT.

V is TRBV11-2 and J is TRBJ2-7; D unresolved. Trimming cost V 3 bases and J 2 bases, with 8 bases left between them. The CDR3 consists of 13 residues. Germline lookup yields CDR1 SGHAT and CDR2 FQNNGV. The CDR3 DNA reads TGTGCCAGCAGCTTGAACAGACCCTACGAGCAGTACTTC. Protein product: CASSLNRPYEQYF.

The genes are TRBV12-5 and TRBJ2-3, with D maybe TRBD2 (5 bases). Germline V gene sequence: CDR1 LGHNT, CDR2 FRNRAP. The CDR3 totals 16 residues. With 1 base removed from V and 6 bases from J, the gap between germline ends came to 17 bases. CDR3 region: CASGLALGGFTDTQYF. The DNA for the CDR3 is TGTGCTAGTGGTTTGGCACTAGGAGGTTTCACGGATACGCAGTATTTT.

In DNA, the CDR3 is TGTGCCAGCAGCCAAGTCATAAAAGGAAACACCATATATTTT. Translation gives CASSQVIKGNTIYF. The chain employs TRBV14 and TRBJ1-3; no clear D. Per the germline V gene, CDR1 is SGHDN and CDR2 is FVKESK. Trimming removed 1 base at V and 4 bases at J, with 8 bases between. The length of the CDR3 is 14 residues. Full variable domain (outside the CDR3, taken from reference TRBV14 and TRBJ1-3): EAGVTQFPSHSVIEKGQTVTLRCDPISGHDNLYWYRRVMGKEIKFLLHFVKESKQDESGMPNNRFLAERTGGTYSTLKVQPAELEDSGVYFCASSQVIKGNTIYFGEGSWLTVV.

The chain is built from TRBV30 and TRBJ1-5; possible D gene TRBD1, 5 bases. This CDR3 is built from 14 residues. Looked up from germline, CDR1 is GTSNPN and CDR2 is SVGIG (reference sequence). The V end lost 0 bases, the J end lost 7 bases, and 13 bases lay between the germline ends. The CDR3 nucleotides read TGTGCCTGGAGTGTCCCCTCGGGGCGGCAGCCCCAGCATTTT. As protein: CAWSVPSGRQPQHF.

DNA for the CDR3: TGTGCCAGCAGCTTAGTGGGGTCCGGGACACTGAGCTCCTACAATGAGCAGTTCTTC. Protein product: CASSLVGSGTLSSYNEQFF. V and J are TRBV11-3 and TRBJ2-1; D perhaps matches TRBD1 (6 bases). V was shortened by 1 base and J by 0 bases, with 19 bases between the two germline ends. The germline V gene has CDR1 SGHNT and CDR2 YENEEA. This CDR3 is built from 19 residues.

The chain links TRBV7-2 to TRBJ1-4, with TRBD1 matching over 7 bases. V shed 5 bases, J shed 4 bases, and the junction held 7 bases outside the gene matches. The CDR3 loop spans 15 amino acids. Germline V gene lookup returns CDR1 SGHTA and CDR2 FQGNSA. CDR3 nucleotides: TGTGCCAGCAGCCGCCACGGGACAGATAATGAAAAACTGTTTTTT. Its protein is CASSRHGTDNEKLFF.

The chain is built from TRBV6-6 and TRBJ1-6, with D maybe TRBD1 (6 bases). Trimming left V 4 bases short and J 6 bases short, with 13 bases between. Germline CDR1 MNHNY, CDR2 SVGAGI (reference sequence). This CDR3 comprises 15 residues. The CDR3 DNA is TGTGCCAGCAGTTGGGGAGACAGGTCTAATTCACCCCTCCACTTT. Protein product: CASSWGDRSNSPLHF.

The J gene is TRBJ1-4, the V gene TRBV9; 12 bases line up with TRBD1. The germline CDR1 and CDR2 sequences are SGDLS and YYNGEE. The CDR3 is made up of 14 amino acids. J gave up 8 bases and V 3 bases, and 2 bases lay outside the gene matches. As DNA, the CDR3 is TGTGCCAGCAGCGCGGGACAGGGGGCCGAAAAACTGTTTTTT. Protein: CASSAGQGAEKLFF.

J is TRBJ1-1 and V is TRBV7-7; D unclear. The germline V and J ends were trimmed by 1 base and 1 base, with 4 bases remaining between them. Germline V gene lookup returns CDR1 SSHAT and CDR2 FNYEAQ (reference sequence). The CDR3 runs to 13 residues. CDR3 coding DNA: TGTGCCAGCAGCTTAGGGGAGAACACTGAAGCTTTCTTT. Translation: CASSLGENTEAFF.

This chain joins TRBV11-2 and TRBJ2-5; 12 bases match TRBD1. The CDR3 totals 16 residues. Germline V gives CDR1 SGHAT, CDR2 FQNNGV. The ends lost 1 base at V and 5 bases at J; junction bases unmatched: 5. The CDR3 sequence: CASSLGGQGARETQYF. The CDR3 DNA reads TGTGCCAGCAGCTTAGGGGGACAGGGGGCTCGGGAGACCCAGTACTTC.

This rearrangement joins TRBV19 to TRBJ1-4; 9 bases agree with TRBD1. The CDR3 is 14 amino acids. Trimming took 10 bases from V and 7 from J; bases not matched to a gene: 10. Germline CDR1 reads LNHDA; CDR2 reads SQIVND (reference sequence). In DNA form, the CDR3 reads TGTGCCACCTCCGTAGGACAGGGGAGTGAAAAACTGTTTTTT. Residues: CATSVGQGSEKLFF. The full variable domain, completed using reference TRBV19 and TRBJ1-4, is DGGITQSPKYLFRKEGQNVTLSCEQNLNHDAMYWYRQDPGQGLRLIYYSQIVNDFQKGDIAEGYSVSREKKESFPLTVTSAQKNPTAFYLCATSVGQGSEKLFFGSGTQLSVL.

The chain uses TRBV28 and TRBJ2-1, with TRBD2 as a possible D gene (6 bases). The CDR3 runs 15 residues. The germline gives CDR1 MDHEN, CDR2 SYDVKM. V was trimmed by 6 bases and J by 8 bases, leaving 20 bases between them. The CDR3 is CASSGPVSGYHEQFF. As DNA, the CDR3 is TGTGCCAGCAGCGGGCCGGTTAGCGGATACCATGAGCAGTTCTTC.

This clone came up once. This chain links TRBV19 with TRBJ2-3; the match to TRBD1 covers 9 bases. The V and J ends lost 7 bases and 3 bases, in that order; junction bases with no gene match: 8. The CDR3 extends over 15 amino acids. The germline CDR1 and CDR2 sequences are LNHDA and SQIVND (reference sequence). CDR3 DNA sequence: TGTGCCAGTAAAAAACCGGGACAGGGTACAGATACGCAGTATTTT. Translating it yields CASKKPGQGTDTQYF.

The V call is TRBV6-1, the J call TRBJ2-3; tentative D call: TRBD1 (7 bases). The V gene lost 1 base and the J gene lost 3 bases, with 20 bases spanning the gap. The CDR3 extends over 18 amino acids. CDR1 and CDR2 (germline): MNHNS, SASEGT. The CDR3 DNA reads TGTGCCAGCAGTGAAGGGGTCTTCGGAGGGGGCAAAACAGATACGCAGTATTTT. It encodes CASSEGVFGGGKTDTQYF.

This CDR3 is CASNTAPANYGYTF. The DNA of the CDR3 is TGTGCCAGCAATACGGCCCCAGCCAACTATGGCTACACCTTC. This chain uses TRBV28 with TRBJ1-2; unclear D gene. CDR1 and CDR2 (germline): MDHEN, SYDVKM. The CDR3 is 14 residues long. Trimming removed 7 bases from V and 2 bases from J, with 14 bases in between.

The V call is TRBV11-2, the J call TRBJ2-7, with D unclear. Germline V gives CDR1 SGHAT, CDR2 FQNNGV. CDR3 length: 12 residues. The germline V and J ends were trimmed by 5 bases and 3 bases, with 8 bases remaining between them. CDR3 protein: CASSAFNYEQYF. DNA of the CDR3: TGTGCCAGCAGCGCCTTTAACTACGAGCAGTACTTC.

The chain has TRBV28 and TRBJ1-2, with D tentatively TRBD1 (6 bases). From germline, CDR1 is MDHEN and CDR2 SYDVKM. The length of the CDR3 is 14 residues. Trimming took off 6 bases at V and 3 bases at J, with 14 bases between the two ends. CDR3 coding DNA: TGTGCCAGCAGATTAGGGGGGGCGCACTATGGCTACACCTTC. Its translation: CASRLGGAHYGYTF.

The chain carries TRBV28 and TRBJ2-2; D unclear. This CDR3 spans 13 amino acids. Germline CDR1 and CDR2: MDHEN and SYDVKM. Trimming removed 10 bases from V and 4 bases from J, with 13 bases in between. Written as DNA, the CDR3 is TGTGCCAACGCCCATAGGGTCACCGGGGAGCTGTTTTTT. Protein sequence: CANAHRVTGELFF.

This rearrangement joins TRBV27 to TRBJ2-1; 9 bases fit TRBD1. Trimming cost V 5 bases and J 9 bases; bases outside gene matches: 8. CDR3 length: 14 amino acids. From germline, CDR1 is MNHEY and CDR2 SMNVEV (reference sequence). CDR3 region: CASSPGTGLTEQFF. The CDR3 DNA sequence: TGTGCCAGCAGTCCCGGGACAGGGTTGACTGAGCAGTTCTTC.

The chain couples TRBV6-6 to TRBJ2-1, with D uncertain. Germline CDR1 is MNHNY and CDR2 is SVGAGI (reference sequence). Trimming cost V 7 bases and J 4 bases, with 11 bases left between them. This CDR3 is 13 amino acids long. CDR3 sequence (DNA): TGTGCCAGCACCAAGAACACTTACAATGAGCAGTTCTTC. Its protein product is CASTKNTYNEQFF.

The V gene is TRBV9, the J gene TRBJ1-1, with D uncertain. Germline V gene data show CDR1 as SGDLS and CDR2 as YYNGEE. This CDR3 has 16 residues. The V gene lost 0 bases and the J gene lost 1 base, with 13 bases spanning the gap. CDR3 nucleotide sequence: TGTGCCAGCAGCGTAGTTTCGGGTCGGGGGAACACTGAAGCTTTCTTT. It yields the protein CASSVVSGRGNTEAFF.

The chain uses TRBV19 and TRBJ1-5; 10 positions agree with TRBD1. The germline gives CDR1 LNHDA, CDR2 SQIVND (reference sequence). V dropped 6 bases and J dropped 3; count of bases not matched to a gene: 8. The CDR3 contains 16 residues. The CDR3 DNA is TGTGCCAGTAGGACCGAGGGACAGGGGAACAATCAGCCCCAGCATTTT. Protein: CASRTEGQGNNQPQHF.